This T cell receptor (beta chain) is from a study of blood T cell repertoires in COVID-19. This clone was counted many times. CDR3 size: 16 residues. The V end lost 2 bases, the J end lost 3 bases, and 14 bases lay between the germline ends. In germline, CDR1 is LNHDA, CDR2 SQIVND (reference sequence). The data were produced by immunoSEQ multiplex PCR, yet TCRdb's version contains in-frame clones alone and is incomplete. The sample includes roughly 290,000 clones, more than 75% of them seen just once. V usage is TRBV19 and J usage is TRBJ1-5; D unresolved. The source is a woman between 45 and 60 years old who had recovered from COVID-19. The specimen was peripheral blood. Here the CDR3 reads CASSITPGAVNQPQHF. CDR3 coding DNA: TGTGCCAGTAGTATAACCCCTGGCGCGGTCAATCAGCCCCAGCATTTT. The full variable domain, completed using reference TRBV19 and TRBJ1-5, is DGGITQSPKYLFRKEGQNVTLSCEQNLNHDAMYWYRQDPGQGLRLIYYSQIVNDFQKGDIAEGYSVSREKKESFPLTVTSAQKNPTAFYLCASSITPGAVNQPQHFGDGTRLSIL.